Sequencing of this T cell receptor (beta chain) was carried out in a study of blood T cell repertoires in COVID-19 (dated by TCRdb to 2020 to 2021). Concerning the study at large: Samples from collaborators originated in the United States, Italy and Spain and spanned both the acute and convalescent phases of COVID-19. The prospective study material was composed of cDNA or gDNA derived from T cells, B-cell-depleted T cells, or PBMCs. The dataset comprised deeply sampled blood TCRbeta repertoires from subjects exposed to, actively infected with, or recovered from COVID-19. The repertoires were released in a freely available public database meant as a resource for research on the immune response to SARS-CoV-2. The samples were drawn from the first 160 participants of the ongoing ImmuneRACE study and from more than 1,000 subjects provided by 6 global collaborators. Sample metadata almost always included a de-identified subject ID, COVID-19 status, age in years and sex. Where HLA class I and class II types were available, the types were taken from metadata supplied by the sample provider, not from assay-based typing. General findings and caveats noted by the study authors: How much clinical and demographic metadata was included differed by source and by participant, and the metadata was provided uncurated.

The collaborating institutions used their own protocols to collect whole blood in K2EDTA tubes. Collaborator samples were shipped for TCRbeta analysis as frozen whole blood, isolated PBMCs, or DNA extracted from either sample type. For CDR1 and CDR2, the germline V gene (reference sequence) lists SEHNR and FQNEAQ. After removal of 5 bases from V and 2 bases from J, the junction retains 6 bases not matched to a gene. The CDR3 starts with the cysteine, ends with the phenylalanine, and has 15 residues. Left in the record is the CDR3 DNA by itself, 45 bases read in frame from the first base. TCRbeta CDR3 regions were amplified from genomic DNA by means of the immunoSEQ Assay, a bias-controlled multiplex PCR. As for how the authors treated the data: The number of nucleated cells in each sample was estimated by amplification of reference gene primers within the assay. To quantify the absolute abundance of each unique TCRbeta CDR3 rearrangement, sequence reads were collapsed and filtered. Productive Simpson clonality was computed per sample as the square root of Simpson's diversity index over productive rearrangements. TCRdb stores this immuneACCESS table with in-frame sequences only. Part of the clones is absent; in the studies checked, under half of the shortfall reflects unresolved V genes, and no reason is known for the rest. For V, J and clone size, that table is used; D and trimming come from the DNA. The sample has approximately 300,000 clones on record, roughly 82% of them singletons. The ten largest clones take up under 2% of the sample.

Note on this clone: This clone's antigen is unknown. No qualities accompany the bases; no much larger clone lies one base away.

Recombination linked TRBV7-9 to TRBJ2-7, and 10 bases in between align with TRBD2. Sequencing was done on a sample of peripheral blood. The sequence was collected from a woman aged 45-59 years with acute or convalescent COVID-19. The CDR3 reads as follows: CASSPRTSGPYEQYF. The DNA reads TGTGCCAGCAGCCCGCGGACTAGCGGACCCTACGAGCAGTACTTC.